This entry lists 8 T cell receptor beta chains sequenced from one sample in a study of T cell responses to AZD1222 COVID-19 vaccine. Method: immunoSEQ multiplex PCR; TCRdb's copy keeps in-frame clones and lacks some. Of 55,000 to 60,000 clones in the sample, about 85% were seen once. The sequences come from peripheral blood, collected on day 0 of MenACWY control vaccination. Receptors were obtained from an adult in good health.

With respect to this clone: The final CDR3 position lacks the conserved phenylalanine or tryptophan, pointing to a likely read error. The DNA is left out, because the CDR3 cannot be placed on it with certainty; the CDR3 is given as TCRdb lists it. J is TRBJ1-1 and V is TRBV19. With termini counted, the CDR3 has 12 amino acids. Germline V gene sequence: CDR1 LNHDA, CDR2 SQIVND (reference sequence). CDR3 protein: CASSRNRQRGIC.

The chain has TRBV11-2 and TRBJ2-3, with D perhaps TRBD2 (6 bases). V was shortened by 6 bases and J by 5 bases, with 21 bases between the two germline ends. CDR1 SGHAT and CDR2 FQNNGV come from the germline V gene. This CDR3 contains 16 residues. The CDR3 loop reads CASRSSVGGWGDTQYF. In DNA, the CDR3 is TGTGCCAGCAGATCCTCCGTTGGGGGGTGGGGAGATACGCAGTATTTT.

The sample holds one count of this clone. The CDR3 protein is CASSLDPPGRQYF. CDR3 DNA: TGTGCCAGCAGCTTAGATCCCCCCGGAAGGCAGTACTTC. This chain joins TRBV11-3 and TRBJ2-7; D call uncertain. V was trimmed by 0 bases and J by 9 bases, leaving 12 bases between them. The germline gives CDR1 SGHNT, CDR2 YENEEA. The CDR3 covers 13 residues.

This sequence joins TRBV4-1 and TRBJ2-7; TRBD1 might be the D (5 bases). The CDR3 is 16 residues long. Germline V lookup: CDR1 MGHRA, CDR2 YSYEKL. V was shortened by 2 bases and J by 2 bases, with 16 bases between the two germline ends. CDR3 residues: CASSQPPLRGPYEQYF. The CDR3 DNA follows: TGCGCCAGCAGCCAACCTCCCCTAAGGGGCCCCTACGAGCAGTACTTC.

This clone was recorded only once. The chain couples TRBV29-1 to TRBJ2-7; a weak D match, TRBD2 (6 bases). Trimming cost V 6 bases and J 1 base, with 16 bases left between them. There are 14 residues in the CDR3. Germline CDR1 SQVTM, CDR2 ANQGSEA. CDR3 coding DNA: TGCAGCGTCACCGGAGGGGATCAATCCTACGAGCAGTACTTC. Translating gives CSVTGGDQSYEQYF.

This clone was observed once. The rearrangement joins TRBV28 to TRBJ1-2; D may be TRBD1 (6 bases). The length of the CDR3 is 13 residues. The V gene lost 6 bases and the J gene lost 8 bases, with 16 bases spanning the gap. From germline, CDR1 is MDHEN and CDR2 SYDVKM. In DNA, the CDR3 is TGTGCCAGCAGCCGCCTCAGGGGACGGGGCTACACCTTC. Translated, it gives CASSRLRGRGYTF.

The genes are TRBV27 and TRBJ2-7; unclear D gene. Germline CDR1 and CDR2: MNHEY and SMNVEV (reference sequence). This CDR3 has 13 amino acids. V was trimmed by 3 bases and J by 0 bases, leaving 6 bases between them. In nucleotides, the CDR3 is TGTGCCAGCAGTTTTGACAACTCCTACGAGCAGTACTTC. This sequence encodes CASSFDNSYEQYF.

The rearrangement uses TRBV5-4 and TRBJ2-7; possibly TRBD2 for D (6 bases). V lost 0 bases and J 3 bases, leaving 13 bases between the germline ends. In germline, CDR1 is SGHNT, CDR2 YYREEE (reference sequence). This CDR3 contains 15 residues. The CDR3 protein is CASSLGSRDRYEQYF. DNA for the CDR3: TGTGCCAGCAGCTTGGGTTCGCGGGACCGCTACGAGCAGTACTTC.